The source of this T cell receptor (beta chain) is a study of shared clonotypes between healthy human individuals. Looking at the study overall: The plates for each donor numbered three CD4 naive, three CD4 memory, two CD8 naive and one CD8 memory. General study points: Larger estimated richness was generally recorded for naive subsets relative to memory subsets. Sequencing of the sorted subsets was shown by rarefaction to be incomplete despite large depth.

In the case of this clone: The antigen is not known.

Deletions cut 4 bases from V and 5 bases from J, with 21 bases between. The CDR3 is 16 residues long. Germline V gene sequence: CDR1 SGHRS, CDR2 YFSETQ. Some clones are missing from TCRdb's copy, which holds only in-frame ones; the method was immunoSEQ multiplex PCR. Of under 1,900,000 clones listed, 98% are singletons. The clonotype was recovered from a man aged 25 to 45 in good health. This sequence joins TRBV5-1 and TRBJ2-5; a possible D gene is TRBD2 (5 bases). The sequenced material came from naive CD4+ T cells sorted from blood. This sample's subset: CD45RA+ positively selected. CDR3 nucleotides: TGCGCCAGCAGCCCGTACGATTTGCGAGGCGGGGAGACCCAGTACTTC. Protein: CASSPYDLRGGETQYF.